Presented here are 17 T cell receptor beta chains from one specimen sequenced in a study of T cells after yellow fever vaccination. TCRdb re-called the 5' RACE reads with MiXCR, one entry per CDR3 protein. Here the sample spans 150,000 to 200,000 distinct CDR3 sequences, around 10% being singletons. The source was CD8+ T cells sorted from PBMCs, collected 15 days after the yellow fever booster vaccination. Receptors originate from a man between 18 and 35 years old who received the YFV17D yellow fever vaccine.

The chain couples TRBV5-1 to TRBJ2-7; perhaps TRBD2 as D (7 bases). The CDR3 spans 12 residues. V lost 3 bases and J lost 5, with 9 bases in between. The germline V gene encodes CDR1 SGHRS and CDR2 YFSETQ. Here the CDR3 reads CASSWGGDEQYF. The DNA for the CDR3 is TGCGCCAGCAGCTGGGGGGGCGACGAGCAGTACTTC.

V is TRBV15 and J is TRBJ2-5; 10 nucleotides align to TRBD2. In germline, CDR1 is LNHNV, CDR2 YYDKDF (reference sequence). The CDR3 totals 17 residues. The ends lost 0 bases at V and 5 bases at J; junction bases unmatched: 9. CDR3 DNA sequence: TGTGCCACCAGCAGAGATTCGCTAGCGGGGGCCGGGGAGACCCAGTACTTC. Protein: CATSRDSLAGAGETQYF.

The V call is TRBV12-3 or TRBV12-4, the J call TRBJ2-3; 9 bases line up with TRBD2. J was trimmed by 0 bases and V by 5 bases; bases with no gene match: 6. The CDR3 runs 16 residues. The CDR3 loop reads CASSPGLAKSTDTQYF. In nucleotides, the CDR3 is TGTGCCAGCAGTCCGGGACTAGCAAAAAGCACAGATACGCAGTATTTT.

The table lists this clonotype with a few counts. The rearrangement joins TRBV11-3 to TRBJ2-5; a possible D gene is TRBD1 (8 bases). Trimming shortened V by 5 bases and J by 2 bases, and 18 bases separated the two germline ends. The germline V gene encodes CDR1 SGHNT and CDR2 YENEEA. This CDR3 has 16 amino acids. The CDR3 region has the DNA TGTGCCAGCAGCATTGGACAGGGAGGGTTGCAAGAGACCCAGTACTTC. Translation gives CASSIGQGGLQETQYF.

This clonotype was observed a handful of times. The J gene is TRBJ2-3, the V gene TRBV11-2; D not certain. The V gene lost 5 bases and the J gene lost 15 bases, with 9 bases spanning the gap. In germline, CDR1 is SGHAT, CDR2 FQNNGV. The CDR3 has 9 amino acids. CDR3: CASSDPPYF. CDR3 sequence (DNA): TGTGCCAGCAGCGACCCCCCCTATTTT.

Written as DNA, the CDR3 is TGTGCCAGCTCACCGGACAGGGCAACGGATGAAAAACTGTTTTTT. This encodes CASSPDRATDEKLFF. This chain uses TRBV18 with TRBJ1-4, with 8 nucleotides matching TRBD1. J gave up 6 bases and V 3 bases, and 6 bases lay outside the gene matches. The CDR3 sequence is 15 residues long. The germline CDR1 and CDR2 sequences are KGHSH and LQKENI.

The CDR3 DNA sequence: TGTGCCAGCAGCGCCACCGGGAGGGATACGCAGTATTTT. This sequence encodes CASSATGRDTQYF. The J gene is TRBJ2-3, the V gene TRBV7-6, with 7 bases aligning to TRBD2. Germline CDR1 reads SGHVS; CDR2 reads FNYEAQ. This CDR3 spans 13 amino acids. The junction had 5 bases not matched to a gene; V was cut back by 5 bases and J by 6 bases.

This clonotype was observed a handful of times. V and J are TRBV7-6 and TRBJ2-2, with a tentative D call TRBD1 (7 bases). Trimming pared 5 bases from V and 5 bases from J, leaving 15 bases between. The CDR3 extends over 15 amino acids. Germline V lookup: CDR1 SGHVS, CDR2 FNYEAQ. The chain's CDR3 is CASSATGRRTGELFF. The CDR3 DNA follows: TGTGCCAGCAGCGCGACAGGGAGGCGGACCGGGGAGCTGTTTTTT.

The rearrangement links TRBV11-1 to TRBJ2-5, with no clear D. V gave up 5 bases and J gave up 5 bases, with 15 bases separating them. The CDR3 has 14 amino acids. CDR1 and CDR2 (germline): SGHAT, FQDESV (reference sequence). The CDR3 region is CASSPKVGWETQYF. CDR3 nucleotides: TGTGCCAGCAGCCCGAAAGTGGGTTGGGAGACCCAGTACTTC.

The chain combines TRBV7-9 with TRBJ2-7; TRBD1 agrees at 9 bases. Germline trimming cut 5 bases from V and 5 bases from J; bases unmatched to any gene: 7. Looked up from germline, CDR1 is SEHNR and CDR2 is FQNEAQ (reference sequence). The length of the CDR3 is 14 residues. The CDR3 here is CASSPSGTGNEQYV. The CDR3 DNA reads as TGTGCCAGCAGCCCTTCCGGGACAGGGAACGAGCAGTACGTC.

V and J are TRBV7-9 and TRBJ2-7; D gene ambiguous. Germline V lookup: CDR1 SEHNR, CDR2 FQNEAQ (reference sequence). V dropped 5 bases and J dropped 1 base, with 15 bases sitting between them. This CDR3 is 15 amino acids long. CDR3 nucleotides: TGTGCCAGCAGCCCGAAAGGAGTGATGTCCTACGAGCAGTACTTC. Translation: CASSPKGVMSYEQYF.

This clonotype was observed at least ten times. This rearrangement joins TRBV6-2 or TRBV6-3 to TRBJ2-5, with TRBD2 as a possible D gene (6 bases). Trimming cost V 8 bases and J 5 bases, with 12 bases left between them. Germline lookup yields CDR1 MNHEY and CDR2 SVGEGT. The CDR3 runs 12 residues. The CDR3 DNA sequence: TGTGCCAGCGACGGCGGGGTGGAGACCCAGTACTTC. Translating gives CASDGGVETQYF.

This clonotype was recorded a few times. This sequence joins TRBV27 and TRBJ2-1; D not certain. The CDR3 runs to 15 residues. The germline V gene has CDR1 MNHEY and CDR2 SMNVEV (reference sequence). V was clipped by 4 bases and J by 10 bases, with 20 bases between them. The CDR3 loop reads CASSSYIFTKAEQFF. For the CDR3, the DNA is TGTGCCAGCAGTTCATATATATTTACCAAGGCCGAGCAGTTCTTC.

There are a few counts of this clonotype. The V gene is TRBV7-6, the J gene TRBJ2-7; 12 bases align to TRBD2. The CDR3 runs 16 residues. The germline CDR1 and CDR2 sequences are SGHVS and FNYEAQ. Trimming took 2 bases from V and 3 from J; bases not matched to a gene: 5. The CDR3 spells CASSLRTSGALYEQYF. For the CDR3, the DNA is TGTGCCAGCAGCTTAAGGACTAGCGGGGCCCTCTACGAGCAGTACTTC.

This clonotype occurred a few times. The chain recombines TRBV19 with TRBJ2-2; unclear D gene. Looked up from germline, CDR1 is LNHDA and CDR2 is SQIVND (reference sequence). This CDR3 has 13 amino acids. V lost 3 bases and J 6 bases, leaving 8 bases between the germline ends. CDR3 sequence: CASSMRSSGELFF. The CDR3 DNA is TGTGCCAGTAGTATGAGGTCGTCCGGGGAGCTGTTTTTT.

The chain recombines TRBV7-9 with TRBJ2-1; 8 bases agree with TRBD1. CDR1 and CDR2 (germline): SEHNR, FQNEAQ (reference sequence). V was pared by 4 bases and J by 4 bases, with 9 bases of the junction left unmatched. The length of the CDR3 is 16 residues. The CDR3 here is CASSSADRAEYNEQFF. Here the CDR3 DNA reads TGTGCCAGCAGCTCCGCGGACAGGGCCGAATACAATGAGCAGTTCTTC.

This clonotype was counted a few times. This chain uses TRBV5-1 with TRBJ2-7; D remains unclear. This CDR3 has 15 residues. Deletions cut 0 bases from V and 3 bases from J, with 13 bases between. Per germline, CDR1 SGHRS and CDR2 YFSETQ. CDR3 residues: CASSLGGLDRYEQYF. CDR3 nucleotides: TGCGCCAGCAGCTTGGGTGGTCTGGACCGCTACGAGCAGTACTTC.